Listed below are T cell receptor beta chains from one sample, sequenced in a study of human T cells and chemical hapten exposure. TCRdb independently ran MiXCR on the RACE reads; one entry per CDR3 protein. The sample contains about 350,000 distinct CDR3 sequences, roughly 6.3% of which appear only once. The source was whole blood, collected in connection with sensitization to the hapten diphenylcyclopropenone (DPC). The receptors shown here come from a woman aged 18-29 years with alopecia areata. Some clones in this sample may be carry-over from other donors' samples. The CDR3 runs from the conserved cysteine through the conserved F or W. A D gene is named only where the DNA matches it firmly. Not every row has a clone size; where given, it reads once, few, many or a size class.

cdr3_length | clone_size | j_call | v_call | d_call | cdr3_aa | cdr3_nt
16 | - | TRBJ1-1 | TRBV6-5 | - | CASSYGLRRGGTEAFF | TGTGCCAGCAGTTACGGTCTTCGACGGGGAGGCACTGAAGCTTTCTTT
16 | many | TRBJ1-1 | TRBV7-3 | - | CASSLHARDMNTEAFF | TGTGCCAGCAGCTTACACGCACGCGACATGAACACTGAAGCTTTCTTT
17 | few | TRBJ2-3 | TRBV6-2/TRBV6-3 | TRBD2 | CASRKRLAGGRVDTQYF | TGTGCCAGCAGAAAAAGACTAGCGGGGGGCCGAGTTGATACGCAGTATTTT
15 | few | TRBJ2-3 | TRBV20-1 | - | CSARVWLVGTDTQYF | TGCAGTGCTAGAGTTTGGCTAGTCGGCACAGATACGCAGTATTTT
13 | many | TRBJ2-3 | TRBV7-8 | - | CASSLALPDTQYF | TGTGCCAGCAGCTTAGCCCTGCCAGATACGCAGTATTTT
12 | many | TRBJ1-5 | TRBV6-2/TRBV6-3 | - | CASRDSNQPQHF | TGTGCCAGCAGAGATAGCAATCAGCCCCAGCATTTT
16 | - | TRBJ1-5 | TRBV6-2/TRBV6-3 | - | CASSYSPGYSNQPQHF | TGTGCCAGCAGTTACTCCCCAGGGTATAGCAATCAGCCCCAGCATTTT
14 | few | TRBJ1-1 | TRBV28 | - | CASSENRGVTEAFF | TGTGCCAGCAGTGAGAATCGGGGGGTTACTGAAGCTTTCTTT
14 | - | TRBJ1-1 | TRBV4-1 | - | CASSQVRHFTEAFF | TGCGCCAGCAGCCAAGTCCGACACTTCACTGAAGCTTTCTTT
16 | many | TRBJ1-5 | TRBV4-1 | TRBD1 | CASSQTGGGGNQPQHF | TGCGCCAGCAGCCAAACTGGAGGGGGCGGCAATCAGCCCCAGCATTTT
12 | - | TRBJ1-2 | TRBV28 | TRBD1 | CATGQGVYGYTF | TGTGCCACCGGACAGGGGGTTTATGGCTACACCTTC
14 | - | TRBJ1-5 | TRBV6-2/TRBV6-3 | - | CASRYVGGDQPQHF | TGTGCCAGCCGATACGTAGGCGGCGATCAGCCCCAGCATTTT
13 | - | TRBJ2-1 | TRBV5-1 | TRBD1 | CASSIRQGNEQFF | TGCGCCAGCAGCATACGACAGGGCAATGAGCAGTTCTTC
14 | - | TRBJ2-7 | TRBV7-8 | TRBD2 | CASSKSSGGAEQYF | TGTGCCAGCAGCAAATCTAGCGGGGGCGCGGAGCAGTACTTC
15 | - | TRBJ2-3 | TRBV7-2 | - | CASSPEGLLTDTQYF | TGTGCCAGCAGCCCGGAGGGACTCCTCACAGATACGCAGTATTTT
15 | - | TRBJ2-7 | TRBV7-3 | - | CASSSRGRIRSEQYF | TGTGCCAGCAGCTCCAGAGGCCGGATTAGGAGCGAGCAGTACTTC
13 | - | TRBJ1-5 | TRBV10-3 | - | CAISEFQLQPQHF | TGTGCCATCAGTGAATTTCAGCTGCAGCCCCAGCATTTT
14 | few | TRBJ1-6 | TRBV5-6 | TRBD1 | CASSIQGVDSPLHF | TGTGCCAGCAGCATACAGGGGGTTGATTCACCCCTCCACTTT
13 | many | TRBJ2-1 | TRBV11-2 | TRBD1 | CASSFTGGNEQFF | TGTGCCAGCAGCTTTACAGGGGGCAATGAGCAGTTCTTC
10 | few | TRBJ2-5 | TRBV29-1 | - | CSSAKETQYF | TGCAGCTCGGCGAAGGAGACCCAGTACTTC
15 | - | TRBJ2-7 | TRBV28 | - | CASSLSGQRAYEQYF | TGTGCCAGCAGTTTATCTGGACAAAGGGCCTACGAGCAGTACTTC
13 | few | TRBJ2-3 | TRBV7-2 | - | CASSPRTSDTQYF | TGTGCCAGCAGCCCTCGGACCAGCGATACGCAGTATTTT
13 | many | TRBJ2-7 | TRBV10-3 | - | CAISDPSLYEQYF | TGTGCCATCAGTGATCCCTCCCTTTACGAGCAGTACTTC
16 | - | TRBJ2-3 | TRBV6-5 | - | CASSNGRGPAKETQYF | TGTGCCAGCAGCAACGGCCGGGGGCCGGCTAAGGAGACGCAGTATTTT
12 | many | TRBJ2-1 | TRBV6-2/TRBV6-3 | - | CASSYFTNEQFF | TGTGCCAGCAGTTACTTTACGAATGAGCAGTTCTTC
14 | few | TRBJ2-3 | TRBV7-2 | - | CASSLDPSADTQYF | TGTGCCAGCAGCTTAGATCCGTCCGCAGATACGCAGTATTTT
13 | many | TRBJ1-1 | TRBV5-1 | - | CASSFSMNTEAFF | TGCGCCAGCAGCTTTTCTATGAACACTGAAGCTTTCTTT
15 | many | TRBJ2-7 | TRBV20-1 | TRBD1 | CSASGGQGRAYEQYF | TGCAGTGCTAGTGGGGGACAGGGGCGTGCCTACGAGCAGTACTTC
16 | many | TRBJ2-3 | TRBV4-2 | TRBD2 | CASSQDRGGGADTQYF | TGTGCCAGCAGCCAAGATCGGGGCGGGGGGGCAGATACGCAGTATTTT
13 | many | TRBJ2-5 | TRBV20-1 | - | CSASGRGQETQYF | TGCAGTGCTAGCGGGCGGGGCCAAGAGACCCAGTACTTC
16 | - | TRBJ2-1 | TRBV5-5 | TRBD2 | CASSRPASGGAEEQFF | TGTGCCAGCAGTCGCCCTGCTAGCGGGGGGGCGGAGGAGCAGTTCTTC
11 | - | TRBJ2-2 | TRBV6-2/TRBV6-3 | - | CASRRIGELFF | TGTGCCAGCAGGCGAATTGGGGAGCTGTTTTTT
15 | few | TRBJ2-7 | TRBV6-2/TRBV6-3 | - | CASSYSRISGYEQYF | TGTGCCAGCAGTTACTCCCGTATAAGTGGGTACGAGCAGTACTTC
14 | many | TRBJ2-5 | TRBV20-1 | - | CSARDPTGLETQYF | TGCAGTGCTAGAGACCCGACAGGCCTTGAGACCCAGTACTTC
16 | - | TRBJ1-1 | TRBV3-1 | TRBD1 | CASSQGQGKENTEAFF | TGTGCCAGCAGCCAGGGACAGGGCAAGGAGAACACTGAAGCTTTCTTT
15 | - | TRBJ1-4 | TRBV6-5 | - | CASKAGGPSNEKLFF | TGTGCCAGCAAAGCAGGAGGGCCCTCTAATGAAAAACTGTTTTTT
17 | - | TRBJ1-4 | TRBV4-2 | - | CASSQYQGQKNNEKLFF | TGTGCCAGCAGCCAATACCAAGGACAGAAGAATAATGAAAAACTGTTTTTT
14 | few | TRBJ2-5 | TRBV12-3/TRBV12-4 | TRBD2 | CASSLGGGVSAQYF | TGTGCCAGCAGTTTAGGCGGGGGGGTCTCGGCCCAGTACTTC
13 | - | TRBJ2-1 | TRBV29-1 | - | CSVEGDLYNEQFF | TGCAGCGTTGAAGGCGACCTCTACAATGAGCAGTTCTTC
15 | few | TRBJ1-2 | TRBV27 | - | CASSLGRQGTYGYTF | TGTGCCAGCAGTTTGGGGAGACAAGGGACCTATGGCTACACCTTC
16 | many | TRBJ2-7 | TRBV2 | - | CASSVRGTADSYEQYF | TGTGCCAGCAGCGTTCGGGGGACGGCGGACTCCTACGAGCAGTACTTC
15 | many | TRBJ1-5 | TRBV21-1 | - | CASSKPTGSNQPQHF | TGTGCCAGCAGCAAACCGACAGGGAGTAATCAGCCCCAGCATTTT
17 | - | TRBJ2-2 | TRBV28 | TRBD1 | CASSFSFGQGYTGELFF | TGTGCCAGCAGTTTCAGCTTCGGACAGGGGTACACCGGGGAGCTGTTTTTT
13 | few | TRBJ1-1 | TRBV20-1 | TRBD1 | CSARSDRDTEAFF | TGCAGTGCAAGGTCCGACAGGGACACTGAAGCTTTCTTT
13 | - | TRBJ1-5 | TRBV12-3/TRBV12-4 | - | CASREQGDQPQHF | TGTGCCAGCAGAGAACAGGGAGATCAGCCCCAGCATTTT
13 | many | TRBJ1-2 | TRBV6-5 | TRBD1 | CASSYGTGQGYTF | TGTGCCAGCAGTTACGGGACAGGGCAGGGCTACACCTTC
14 | many | TRBJ1-5 | TRBV6-2/TRBV6-3 | - | CASSYRDSNQPQHF | TGTGCCAGCAGCTACAGGGATAGCAATCAGCCCCAGCATTTT
14 | - | TRBJ2-7 | TRBV29-1 | - | CSARSRGEPYEQYF | TGCAGCGCGAGGTCCCGAGGGGAACCCTACGAGCAGTACTTC
11 | - | TRBJ2-3 | TRBV6-4 | - | CASPLEDTQYF | TGTGCCAGCCCCTTGGAAGATACGCAGTATTTT
17 | - | TRBJ2-5 | TRBV5-4 | TRBD2 | CASSEQAVSGGGETQYF | TGTGCCAGCAGCGAACAGGCGGTTAGCGGGGGAGGGGAGACCCAGTACTTC
13 | many | TRBJ1-1 | TRBV5-1 | TRBD1 | CASSPTGRAEAFF | TGCGCCAGCAGCCCGACAGGGAGGGCTGAAGCTTTCTTT
15 | many | TRBJ1-2 | TRBV28 | - | CASSLTGSGNYGYTF | TGTGCCAGCAGTTTAACGGGGTCAGGGAACTATGGCTACACCTTC
16 | - | TRBJ2-7 | TRBV7-9 | - | CASSTRGGHVIYEQYF | TGTGCCAGCAGCACTAGAGGGGGGCACGTAATCTACGAGCAGTACTTC
14 | many | TRBJ1-2 | TRBV3-1 | - | CASSQDPGPSGYTF | TGTGCCAGCAGCCAAGACCCCGGTCCCTCTGGCTACACCTTC
13 | many | TRBJ1-2 | TRBV6-1 | - | CASSITGLEGYTF | TGTGCCAGCAGCATCACAGGGTTGGAGGGCTACACCTTC
15 | - | TRBJ2-7 | TRBV12-3/TRBV12-4 | TRBD2 | CASSRSGTSGREQYF | TGTGCCAGCAGTCGATCCGGGACTAGCGGGCGCGAGCAGTACTTC
13 | many | TRBJ1-2 | TRBV20-1 | - | CSADGGGFYGYTF | TGCAGTGCAGACGGAGGAGGATTCTATGGCTACACCTTC